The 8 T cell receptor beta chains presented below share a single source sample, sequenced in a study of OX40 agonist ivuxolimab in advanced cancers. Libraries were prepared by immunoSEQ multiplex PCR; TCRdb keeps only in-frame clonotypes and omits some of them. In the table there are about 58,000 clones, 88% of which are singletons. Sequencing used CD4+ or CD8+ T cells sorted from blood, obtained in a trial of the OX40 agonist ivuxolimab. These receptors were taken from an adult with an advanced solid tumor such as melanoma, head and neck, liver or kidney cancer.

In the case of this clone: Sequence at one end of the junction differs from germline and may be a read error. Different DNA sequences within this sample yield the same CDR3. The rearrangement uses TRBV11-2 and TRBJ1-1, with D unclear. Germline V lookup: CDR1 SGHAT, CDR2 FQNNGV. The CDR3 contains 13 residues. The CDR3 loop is CASSSSTNTEAFF. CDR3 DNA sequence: TGTGCCAGTAGCTCCTCGACGAACACTGAAGCTTTCTTT. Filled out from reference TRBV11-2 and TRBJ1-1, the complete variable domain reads EAGVAQSPRYKIIEKRQSVAFWCNPISGHATLYWYQQILGQGPKLLIQFQNNGVVDDSQLPKDRFSAERLKGVDSTLKIQPAKLEDSAVYLCASSSSTNTEAFFGQGTRLTVV.

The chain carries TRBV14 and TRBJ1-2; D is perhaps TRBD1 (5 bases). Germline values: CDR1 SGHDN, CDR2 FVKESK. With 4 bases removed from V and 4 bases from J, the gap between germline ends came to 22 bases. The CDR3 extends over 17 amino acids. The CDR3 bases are TGTGCCAGCAGCCGAGTATTTTCGGGACCCTATTCCTATGGCTACACCTTC. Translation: CASSRVFSGPYSYGYTF.

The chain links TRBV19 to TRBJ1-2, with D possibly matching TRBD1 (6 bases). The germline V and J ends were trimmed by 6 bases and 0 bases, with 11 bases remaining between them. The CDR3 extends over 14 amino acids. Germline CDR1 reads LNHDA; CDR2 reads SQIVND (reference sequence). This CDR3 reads CASRMQGTNYGYTF. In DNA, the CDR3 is TGTGCCAGTAGGATGCAGGGGACTAACTATGGCTACACCTTC.

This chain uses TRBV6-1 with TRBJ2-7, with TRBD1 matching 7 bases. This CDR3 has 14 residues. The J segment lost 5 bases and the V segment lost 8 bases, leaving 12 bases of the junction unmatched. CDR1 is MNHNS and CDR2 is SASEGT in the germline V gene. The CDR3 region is CASQGQTSRNEQYF. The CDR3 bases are TGTGCCAGCCAGGGACAGACCTCCCGGAACGAGCAGTACTTC.

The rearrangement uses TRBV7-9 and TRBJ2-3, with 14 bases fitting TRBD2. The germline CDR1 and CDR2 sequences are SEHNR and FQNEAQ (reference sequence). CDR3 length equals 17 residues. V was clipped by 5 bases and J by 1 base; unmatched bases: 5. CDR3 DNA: TGTGCCAGCAGCAGAGGACTAGCGGGAGGAGGCACAGATACGCAGTATTTT. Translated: CASSRGLAGGGTDTQYF.

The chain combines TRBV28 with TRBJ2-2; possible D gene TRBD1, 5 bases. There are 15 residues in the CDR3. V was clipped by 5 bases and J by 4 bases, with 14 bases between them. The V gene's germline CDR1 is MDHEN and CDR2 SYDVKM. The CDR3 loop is CASSVVRAVTGELFF. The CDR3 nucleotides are TGTGCCAGCAGTGTAGTCAGGGCCGTCACCGGGGAGCTGTTTTTT.

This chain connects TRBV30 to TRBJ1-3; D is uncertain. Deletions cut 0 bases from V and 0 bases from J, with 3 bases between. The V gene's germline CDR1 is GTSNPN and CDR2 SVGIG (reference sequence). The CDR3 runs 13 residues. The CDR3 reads CAWSVGSGNTIYF. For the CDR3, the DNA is TGTGCCTGGAGTGTCGGCTCTGGAAACACCATATATTTT.

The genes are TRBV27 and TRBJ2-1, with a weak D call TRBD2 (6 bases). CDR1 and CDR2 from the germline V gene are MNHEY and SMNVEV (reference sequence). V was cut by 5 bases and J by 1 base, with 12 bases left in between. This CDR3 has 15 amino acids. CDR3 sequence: CASSNRGKSYNEQFF. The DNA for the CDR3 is TGTGCCAGCAGTAATCGGGGGAAATCCTACAATGAGCAGTTCTTC.